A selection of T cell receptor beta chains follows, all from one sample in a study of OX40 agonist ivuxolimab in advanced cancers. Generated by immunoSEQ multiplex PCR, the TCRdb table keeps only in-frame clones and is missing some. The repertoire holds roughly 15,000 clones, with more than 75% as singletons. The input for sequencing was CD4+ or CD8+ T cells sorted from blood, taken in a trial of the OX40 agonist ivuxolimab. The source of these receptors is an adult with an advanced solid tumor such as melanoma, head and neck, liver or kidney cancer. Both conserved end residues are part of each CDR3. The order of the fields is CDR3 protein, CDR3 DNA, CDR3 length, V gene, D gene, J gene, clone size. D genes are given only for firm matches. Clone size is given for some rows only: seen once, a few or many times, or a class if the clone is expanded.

cdr3_aa: CASSPLRSRTSGGRAYEQYF
cdr3_nt: TGTGCCAGCAGCCCGTTGCGTAGTCGGACTAGCGGGGGGCGGGCCTACGAGCAGTACTTC
cdr3_length: 20
v_call: TRBV9
d_call: TRBD2
j_call: TRBJ2-7
clone_size: -

cdr3_aa: CASSPELETQYF
cdr3_nt: TGTGCCAGCTCACCAGAGTTAGAGACCCAGTACTTC
cdr3_length: 12
v_call: TRBV18
d_call: -
j_call: TRBJ2-5
clone_size: -

cdr3_aa: CASSKQVATANSPLHF
cdr3_nt: TGTGCCAGCAGTAAACAGGTAGCAACGGCCAATTCACCCCTCCACTTT
cdr3_length: 16
v_call: TRBV2
d_call: -
j_call: TRBJ1-6
clone_size: -

cdr3_aa: CASQAAYEQYF
cdr3_nt: TGTGCCAGCCAAGCAGCCTACGAGCAGTACTTC
cdr3_length: 11
v_call: TRBV6-1
d_call: -
j_call: TRBJ2-7
clone_size: -

cdr3_aa: CASSLAGTTDTQYF
cdr3_nt: TGTGCCAGCAGCTTAGCGGGAACTACAGATACGCAGTATTTT
cdr3_length: 14
v_call: TRBV7-8
d_call: -
j_call: TRBJ2-3
clone_size: -

cdr3_aa: CASSMGTGTQETQYF
cdr3_nt: TGTGCCAGTAGTATGGGGACAGGGACCCAAGAGACCCAGTACTTC
cdr3_length: 15
v_call: TRBV19
d_call: TRBD1
j_call: TRBJ2-5
clone_size: -

cdr3_aa: CASSAPLAGGPKTQYF
cdr3_nt: TGTGCCAGCAGCGCCCCTTTAGCGGGAGGGCCGAAGACCCAGTACTTC
cdr3_length: 16
v_call: TRBV7-2
d_call: TRBD2
j_call: TRBJ2-5
clone_size: -

cdr3_aa: CASSLVGVGYNEQFF
cdr3_nt: TGTGCCAGCAGCTTAGTGGGGGTTGGATACAATGAGCAGTTCTTC
cdr3_length: 15
v_call: TRBV7-9
d_call: -
j_call: TRBJ2-1
clone_size: -

cdr3_aa: CASSRGYVGTEAFF
cdr3_nt: TGTGCCAGCAGTCGGGGATACGTAGGCACTGAAGCTTTCTTT
cdr3_length: 14
v_call: TRBV27
d_call: -
j_call: TRBJ1-1
clone_size: -

cdr3_aa: CSVEVLQGYEQYF
cdr3_nt: TGCAGCGTTGAAGTTCTACAGGGTTACGAGCAGTACTTC
cdr3_length: 13
v_call: TRBV29-1
d_call: -
j_call: TRBJ2-7
clone_size: -

cdr3_aa: CASSVTGGTGELFF
cdr3_nt: TGTGCCAGCAGTGTTACCGGGGGCACCGGGGAGCTGTTTTTT
cdr3_length: 14
v_call: TRBV6-6
d_call: -
j_call: TRBJ2-2
clone_size: -

cdr3_aa: CASSVFEQTGELFF
cdr3_nt: TGTGCCAGCAGCGTCTTTGAGCAGACCGGGGAGCTGTTTTTT
cdr3_length: 14
v_call: TRBV9
d_call: -
j_call: TRBJ2-2
clone_size: once

cdr3_aa: CASSVVDSLMNTEAFF
cdr3_nt: TGTGCCAGCAGCGTAGTCGACAGCCTCATGAACACTGAAGCTTTCTTT
cdr3_length: 16
v_call: TRBV9
d_call: -
j_call: TRBJ1-1
clone_size: once

cdr3_aa: CASSSYRGTGEAFF
cdr3_nt: TGTGCCAGTAGTTCCTACAGGGGAACAGGAGAAGCTTTCTTT
cdr3_length: 14
v_call: TRBV19
d_call: TRBD1
j_call: TRBJ1-1
clone_size: -

cdr3_aa: CASSQEEGLTTGELFF
cdr3_nt: TGCGCCAGCAGCCAAGAGGAGGGTCTTACCACCGGGGAGCTGTTTTTT
cdr3_length: 16
v_call: TRBV4-3
d_call: -
j_call: TRBJ2-2
clone_size: few

cdr3_aa: CASSLEGVTYNEQFF
cdr3_nt: TGTGCCAGCAGCTTGGAGGGTGTCACCTACAATGAGCAGTTCTTC
cdr3_length: 15
v_call: TRBV7-8
d_call: -
j_call: TRBJ2-1
clone_size: -

cdr3_aa: CAWARNSPNEQFF
cdr3_nt: TGTGCCTGGGCCAGGAATAGCCCCAATGAGCAGTTCTTC
cdr3_length: 13
v_call: TRBV30
d_call: -
j_call: TRBJ2-1
clone_size: -

cdr3_aa: CSVGGLRGNTIYF
cdr3_nt: TGCAGCGTTGGAGGATTACGGGGAAACACCATATATTTT
cdr3_length: 13
v_call: TRBV29-1
d_call: -
j_call: TRBJ1-3
clone_size: -

cdr3_aa: CASSGEVGGSDEQYF
cdr3_nt: TGTGCCAGCAGTGGGGAAGTAGGTGGGAGTGACGAGCAGTACTTC
cdr3_length: 15
v_call: TRBV6-1
d_call: -
j_call: TRBJ2-7
clone_size: -

cdr3_aa: CASSLGTGLRTQYF
cdr3_nt: TGTGCCAGCAGCCTCGGGACAGGGCTTAGGACCCAGTACTTC
cdr3_length: 14
v_call: TRBV7-7
d_call: TRBD1
j_call: TRBJ2-5
clone_size: -

cdr3_aa: CASSIVGGRNRNTEAFF
cdr3_nt: TGTGCCAGTAGTATAGTGGGGGGGCGGAATAGGAACACTGAAGCTTTCTTT
cdr3_length: 17
v_call: TRBV19
d_call: -
j_call: TRBJ1-1
clone_size: -

cdr3_aa: CATSRDASGPYEQYF
cdr3_nt: TGTGCCACCAGCAGAGATGCCAGCGGACCCTACGAGCAGTACTTC
cdr3_length: 15
v_call: TRBV15
d_call: -
j_call: TRBJ2-7
clone_size: large

cdr3_aa: CASSATGDTEAFF
cdr3_nt: TGTGCCAGTAGTGCGACAGGGGACACTGAAGCTTTCTTT
cdr3_length: 13
v_call: TRBV19
d_call: TRBD1
j_call: TRBJ1-1
clone_size: -

cdr3_aa: CASSDRNSTGSPAATF
cdr3_nt: TGCGCCAGCAGTGATAGAAATTCAACAGGGAGCCCTGCGGCCACCTTC
cdr3_length: 16
v_call: TRBV10-1
d_call: -
j_call: TRBJ1-2
clone_size: -

cdr3_aa: CSVRDSRNQPQHF
cdr3_nt: TGCAGCGTGAGGGACAGCCGCAATCAGCCCCAGCATTTT
cdr3_length: 13
v_call: TRBV29-1
d_call: TRBD1
j_call: TRBJ1-5
clone_size: few

cdr3_aa: CASTTPRTDTQYF
cdr3_nt: TGTGCCAGCACCACCCCGCGGACAGATACGCAGTATTTT
cdr3_length: 13
v_call: TRBV27
d_call: -
j_call: TRBJ2-3
clone_size: -